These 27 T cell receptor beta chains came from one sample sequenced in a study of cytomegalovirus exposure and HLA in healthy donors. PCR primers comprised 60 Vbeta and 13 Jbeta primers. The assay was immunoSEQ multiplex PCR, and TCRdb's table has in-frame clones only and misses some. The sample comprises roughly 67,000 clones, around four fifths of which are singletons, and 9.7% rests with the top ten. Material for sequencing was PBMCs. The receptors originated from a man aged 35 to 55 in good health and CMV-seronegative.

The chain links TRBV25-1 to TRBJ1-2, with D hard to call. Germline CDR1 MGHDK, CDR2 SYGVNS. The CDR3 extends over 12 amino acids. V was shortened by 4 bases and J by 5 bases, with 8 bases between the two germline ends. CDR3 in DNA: TGTGCCAGCAGTGCTACGGGGTATGGCTACACCTTC. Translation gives CASSATGYGYTF.

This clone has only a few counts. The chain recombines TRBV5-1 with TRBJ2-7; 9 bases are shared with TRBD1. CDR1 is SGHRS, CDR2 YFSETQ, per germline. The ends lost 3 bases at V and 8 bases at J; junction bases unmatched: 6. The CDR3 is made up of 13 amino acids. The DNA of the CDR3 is TGCGCCAGCAGCTCGTATAACAGGGGGCAGCAGTACTTC. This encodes CASSSYNRGQQYF.

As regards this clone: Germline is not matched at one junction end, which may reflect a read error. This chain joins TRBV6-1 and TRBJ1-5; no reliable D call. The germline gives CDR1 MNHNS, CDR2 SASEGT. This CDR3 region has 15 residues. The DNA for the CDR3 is TGTGCCAGCAGTGAAACCCCGATTAGCGATCAGCCCCAGCATTTT. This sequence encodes CASSETPISDQPQHF.

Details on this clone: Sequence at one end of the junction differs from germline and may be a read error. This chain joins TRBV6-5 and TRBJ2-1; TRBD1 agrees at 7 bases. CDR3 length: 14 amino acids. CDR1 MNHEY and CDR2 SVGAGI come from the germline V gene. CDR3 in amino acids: CASRTGKAYSEQFF. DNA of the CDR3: TGTGCCAGCAGGACAGGGAAGGCTTACAGTGAGCAGTTCTTC.

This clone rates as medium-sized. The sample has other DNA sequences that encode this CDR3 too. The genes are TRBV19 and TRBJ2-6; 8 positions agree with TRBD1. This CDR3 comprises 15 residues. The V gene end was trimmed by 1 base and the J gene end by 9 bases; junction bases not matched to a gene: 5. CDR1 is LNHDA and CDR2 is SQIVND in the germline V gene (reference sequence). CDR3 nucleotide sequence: TGTGCCAGTAGTATAGTCCTCGGACAGGGCAACGTCCTGACTTTC. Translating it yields CASSIVLGQGNVLTF. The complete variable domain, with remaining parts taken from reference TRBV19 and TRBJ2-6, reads DGGITQSPKYLFRKEGQNVTLSCEQNLNHDAMYWYRQDPGQGLRLIYYSQIVNDFQKGDIAEGYSVSREKKESFPLTVTSAQKNPTAFYLCASSIVLGQGNVLTFGAGSRLTVL.

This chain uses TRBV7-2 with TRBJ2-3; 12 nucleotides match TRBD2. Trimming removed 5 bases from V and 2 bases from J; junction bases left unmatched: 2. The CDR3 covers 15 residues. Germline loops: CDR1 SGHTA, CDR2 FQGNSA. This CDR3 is CASSRLAGVTDTQYF. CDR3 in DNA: TGTGCCAGCAGCCGACTAGCGGGGGTCACAGATACGCAGTATTTT.

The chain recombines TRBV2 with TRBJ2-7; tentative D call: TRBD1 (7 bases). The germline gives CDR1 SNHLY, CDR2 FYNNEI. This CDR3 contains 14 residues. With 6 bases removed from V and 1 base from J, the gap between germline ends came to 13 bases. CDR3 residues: CASRSGGLSYEQYF. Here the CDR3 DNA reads TGTGCCAGCAGGTCAGGGGGACTTTCCTACGAGCAGTACTTC.

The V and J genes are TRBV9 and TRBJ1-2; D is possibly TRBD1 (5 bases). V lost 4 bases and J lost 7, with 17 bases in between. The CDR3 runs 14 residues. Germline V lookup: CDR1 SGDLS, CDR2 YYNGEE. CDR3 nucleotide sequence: TGTGCCAGCAGCTCCCCAGGGTTCCCCGGTGGCTACACCTTC. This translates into CASSSPGFPGGYTF.

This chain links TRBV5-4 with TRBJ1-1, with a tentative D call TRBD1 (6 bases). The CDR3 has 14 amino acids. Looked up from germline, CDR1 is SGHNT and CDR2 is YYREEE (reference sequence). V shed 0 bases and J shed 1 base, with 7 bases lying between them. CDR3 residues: CASSLGQANTEAFF. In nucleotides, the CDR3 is TGTGCCAGCAGCTTGGGACAGGCGAACACTGAAGCTTTCTTT.

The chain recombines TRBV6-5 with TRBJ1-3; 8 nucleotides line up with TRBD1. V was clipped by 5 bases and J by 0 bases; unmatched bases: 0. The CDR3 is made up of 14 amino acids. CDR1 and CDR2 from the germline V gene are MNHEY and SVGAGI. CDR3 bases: TGTGCCAGCAGTACAGGGGGCTCTGGAAACACCATATATTTT. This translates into CASSTGGSGNTIYF.

The CDR3 region is CSVGHSAEQYF. CDR3 nucleotides: TGCAGCGTGGGACATTCGGCCGAGCAGTACTTC. The chain links TRBV20-1 to TRBJ2-5; D possibly corresponds to TRBD1 (6 bases). The DNA end lines up better with TRBJ2-7; the J call may be wrong. CDR1 is DFQATT, CDR2 SNEGSKA, per germline (reference sequence). The CDR3 sequence is 11 residues long.

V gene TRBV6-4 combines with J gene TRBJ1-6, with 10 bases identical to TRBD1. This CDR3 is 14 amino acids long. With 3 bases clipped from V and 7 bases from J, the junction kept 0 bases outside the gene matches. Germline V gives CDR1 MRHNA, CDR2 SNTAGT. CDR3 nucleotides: TGTGCCAGCAGTGAGGGACAGGGGAATTCACCCCTCCACTTT. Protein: CASSEGQGNSPLHF.

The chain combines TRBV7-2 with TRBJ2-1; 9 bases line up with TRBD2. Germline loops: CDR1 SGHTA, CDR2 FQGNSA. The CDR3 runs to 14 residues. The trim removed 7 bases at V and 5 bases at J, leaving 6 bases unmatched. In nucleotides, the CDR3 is TGTGCCAGCATGTATAGCGGGGGAAACAATGAGCAGTTCTTC. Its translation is CASMYSGGNNEQFF.

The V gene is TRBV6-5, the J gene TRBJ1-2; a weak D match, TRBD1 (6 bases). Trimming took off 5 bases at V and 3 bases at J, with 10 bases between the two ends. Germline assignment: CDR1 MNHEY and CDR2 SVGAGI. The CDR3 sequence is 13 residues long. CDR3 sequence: CASSEYRDYGYTF. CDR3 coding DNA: TGTGCCAGCAGTGAATACAGGGACTATGGCTACACCTTC.

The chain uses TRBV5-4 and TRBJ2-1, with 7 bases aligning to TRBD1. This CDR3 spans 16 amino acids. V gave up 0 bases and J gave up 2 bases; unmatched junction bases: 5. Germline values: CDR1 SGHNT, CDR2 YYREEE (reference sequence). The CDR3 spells CASSLENQGAYNEQFF. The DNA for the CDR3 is TGTGCCAGCAGCTTGGAGAATCAGGGGGCCTACAATGAGCAGTTCTTC.

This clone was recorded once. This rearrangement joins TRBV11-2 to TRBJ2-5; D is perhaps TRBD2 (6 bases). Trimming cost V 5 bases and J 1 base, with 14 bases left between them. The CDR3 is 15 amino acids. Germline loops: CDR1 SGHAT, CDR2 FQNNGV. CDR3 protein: CASSPRGGFQETQYF. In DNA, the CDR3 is TGTGCCAGCAGCCCTCGGGGAGGATTCCAAGAGACCCAGTACTTC.

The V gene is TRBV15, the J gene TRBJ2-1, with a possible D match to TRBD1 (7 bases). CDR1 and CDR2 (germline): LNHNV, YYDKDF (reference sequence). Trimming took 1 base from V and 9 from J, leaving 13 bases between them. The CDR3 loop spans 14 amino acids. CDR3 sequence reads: CATSRAAQGGEQFF. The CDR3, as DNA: TGTGCCACCAGCAGAGCTGCCCAGGGGGGTGAGCAGTTCTTC.

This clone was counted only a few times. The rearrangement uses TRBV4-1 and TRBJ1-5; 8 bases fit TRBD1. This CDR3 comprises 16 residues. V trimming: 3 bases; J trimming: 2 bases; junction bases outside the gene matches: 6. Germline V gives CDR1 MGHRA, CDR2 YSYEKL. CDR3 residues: CASSQSGGYGNQPQHF. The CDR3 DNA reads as TGCGCCAGCAGCCAGTCAGGGGGCTATGGCAATCAGCCCCAGCATTTT.

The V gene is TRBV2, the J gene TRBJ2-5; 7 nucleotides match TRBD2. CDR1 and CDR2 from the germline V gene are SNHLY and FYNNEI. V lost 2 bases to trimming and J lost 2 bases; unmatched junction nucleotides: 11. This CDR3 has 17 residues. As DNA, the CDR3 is TGTGCCAGCAGTGAATTTCGGGGACTACCACTTCAAGAGACCCAGTACTTC. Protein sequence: CASSEFRGLPLQETQYF. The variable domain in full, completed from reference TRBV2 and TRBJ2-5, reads EPEVTQTPSHQVTQMGQEVILRCVPISNHLYFYWYRQILGQKVEFLVSFYNNEISEKSEIFDDQFSVERPDGSNFTLKIRSTKLEDSAMYFCASSEFRGLPLQETQYFGPGTRLLVL.

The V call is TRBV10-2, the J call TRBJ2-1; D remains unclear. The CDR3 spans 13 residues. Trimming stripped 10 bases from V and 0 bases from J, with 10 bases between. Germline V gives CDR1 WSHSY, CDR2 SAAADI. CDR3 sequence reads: CATSKSSYNEQFF. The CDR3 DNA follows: TGCGCCACAAGTAAGAGCTCCTACAATGAGCAGTTCTTC.

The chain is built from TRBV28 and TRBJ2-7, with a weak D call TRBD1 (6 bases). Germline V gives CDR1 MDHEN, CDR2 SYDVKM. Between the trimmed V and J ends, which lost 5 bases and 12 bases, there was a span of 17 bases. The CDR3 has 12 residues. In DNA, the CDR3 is TGTGCCAGCAGTAAAAGGGACACCAATCGGTACTTC. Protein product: CASSKRDTNRYF.

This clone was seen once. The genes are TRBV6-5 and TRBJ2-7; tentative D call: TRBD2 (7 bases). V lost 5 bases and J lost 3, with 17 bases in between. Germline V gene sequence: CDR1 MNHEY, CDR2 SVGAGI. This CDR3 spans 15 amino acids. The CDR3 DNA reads TGTGCCAGCAGTCCCCAGTGGGGGGGCCTCTACGAGCAGTACTTC. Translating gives CASSPQWGGLYEQYF.

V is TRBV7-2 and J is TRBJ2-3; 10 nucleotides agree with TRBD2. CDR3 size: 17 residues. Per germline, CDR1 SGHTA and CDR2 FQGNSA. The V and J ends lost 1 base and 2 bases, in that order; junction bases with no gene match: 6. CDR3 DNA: TGTGCCAGCAGCTTAGGGGGAGCGGGAGGGCCCACAGATACGCAGTATTTT. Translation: CASSLGGAGGPTDTQYF.

The chain's CDR3 is CASSPGQFQETQYF. Written as DNA, the CDR3 is TGCGCCAGCAGCCCGGGACAGTTTCAAGAGACCCAGTACTTC. The J gene is TRBJ2-5, the V gene TRBV5-1, with 7 positions matching TRBD1. CDR3 length equals 14 residues. Germline loops: CDR1 SGHRS, CDR2 YFSETQ. The V and J ends lost 4 bases and 2 bases, in that order; junction bases with no gene match: 5.

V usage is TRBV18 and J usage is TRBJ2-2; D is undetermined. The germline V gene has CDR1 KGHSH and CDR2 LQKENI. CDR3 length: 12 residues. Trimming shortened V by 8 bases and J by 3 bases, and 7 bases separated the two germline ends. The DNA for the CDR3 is TGTGCCAGCCCCCAGGACACCGGGGAGCTGTTTTTT. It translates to CASPQDTGELFF.

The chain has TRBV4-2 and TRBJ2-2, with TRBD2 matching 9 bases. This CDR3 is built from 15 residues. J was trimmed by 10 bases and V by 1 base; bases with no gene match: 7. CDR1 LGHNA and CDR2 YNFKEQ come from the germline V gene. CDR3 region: CASSQGGTSTEELFF. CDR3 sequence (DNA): TGTGCCAGCAGCCAAGGGGGGACTAGCACTGAGGAGCTGTTTTTT.

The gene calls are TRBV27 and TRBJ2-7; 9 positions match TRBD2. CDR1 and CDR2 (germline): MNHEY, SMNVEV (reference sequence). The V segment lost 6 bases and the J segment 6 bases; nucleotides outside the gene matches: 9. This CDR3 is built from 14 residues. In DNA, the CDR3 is TGTGCCAGCAGGGGAAGCGGGAGGAGGGGCGAGCAGTACTTC. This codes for CASRGSGRRGEQYF.